The 22 T cell receptor delta chains presented below share a single source sample, sequenced in a study of γδ T cells in repeated Plasmodium falciparum infection. TCRdb re-called clones from the multiplex PCR reads via CATT. The sample lists 85,000 to 95,000 delta-chain clones; approximately 1.5% were seen once. Gammadelta T cells were flow-sorted from PBMC into Vgamma9/Vdelta2+ and Vdelta2-negative populations for bulk analysis. Sequenced: gamma-delta T cells from blood. These receptors came from a pool of human donors (malaria-infected and uninfected, not separated).

In this sample, this clone turned up a few times. The amino acid sequence in TCRdb belongs to a much larger clone and departs from this DNA's translation at residue 3, likely a sequencing read error; the sequence shown is translated from the DNA. The CDR3 reads CASTVLDALGVDIMYTDKLIF. The CDR3 DNA reads as TGTGCCTCTACAGTTCTAGACGCCTTGGGGGTCGACATAATGTACACCGATAAACTCATCTTT. The V and J genes are TRDV3 and TRDJ1; TRDD3 might be the D (6 bases). TCRdb supplies no J gene; here it was assigned by aligning the nucleotide sequence to germline. This CDR3 region has 21 residues. Germline loops: CDR1 TVYSNPD, CDR2 GDNSRS (reference sequence). V shed 4 bases and J shed 0 bases, with 36 bases lying between them.

This clone has more than one count but fewer than ten. The protein that TCRdb holds for this DNA derives from a much larger clone and differs from the translated DNA at residue 6, which likely indicates a read error; the protein shown here is translated from the DNA. The chain uses TRDV1 and TRDJ1, with D possibly being TRDD2 (5 bases). The J gene, left out of TCRdb, was set here by checking the DNA against germline. With 1 base removed from V and 0 bases from J, the gap between germline ends came to 27 bases. Looked up from germline, CDR1 is TSWWSYY and CDR2 is QGS. The CDR3 contains 21 residues. The CDR3 loop reads CALGEPKPCRLILKYTDKLIF. DNA for the CDR3: TGTGCTCTTGGGGAACCCAAACCTTGCCGATTGATCCTAAAGTACACCGATAAACTCATCTTT.

With respect to this clone: This likely reflects a read error, since a far larger clone is one base away. Other DNA sequences within the sample encode an identical CDR3. The rearrangement links TRDV1 to TRDJ1; 9 nucleotides align to TRDD3. The J gene, missing from TCRdb, was assigned here through DNA to germline matching. Germline V gene lookup returns CDR1 TSWWSYY and CDR2 QGS. This CDR3 spans 24 amino acids. Trimming took 0 bases from V and 2 from J; bases not matched to a gene: 28. The CDR3 is CALGELFHHRTKESWGIPTDKLIF. As DNA, the CDR3 is TGTGCTCTTGGGGAACTATTCCACCATCGCACTAAAGAATCCTGGGGGATCCCGACCGATAAACTCATCTTT.

This clone was seen at least ten times. At the DNA level, this CDR3 is encoded by other sequences in the same sample as well. The V and J genes are TRDV1 and TRDJ1, with 12 bases aligning to TRDD3. The germline CDR1 and CDR2 sequences are TSWWSYY and QGS. With 3 bases clipped from V and 0 bases from J, the junction kept 23 bases outside the gene matches. This CDR3 is built from 23 residues. The CDR3 sequence: CALGDPTTSYWGIQSPYTDKLIF. In nucleotides, the CDR3 is TGTGCTCTTGGGGATCCCACGACTTCCTACTGGGGGATACAGTCCCCGTACACCGATAAACTCATCTTT.

The table lists this clone with a few counts. TCRdb lists the protein of a much larger clone for this DNA, which differs at residue 4, so this is likely a read error; the protein given here is translated from the DNA itself. The V gene is TRDV2, the J gene TRDJ3; 9 bases map to TRDD3. The J gene, left out of TCRdb, was set here by checking the DNA against germline. The germline gives CDR1 GEAIGNYY, CDR2 EKD. This CDR3 region has 20 residues. This CDR3 reads CACGTVLGDRSSWDTRQMFF. The CDR3 DNA reads TGTGCCTGTGGCACCGTACTGGGGGACCGGAGCTCCTGGGACACCCGACAGATGTTTTTC.

On this clone: A far larger clone is a single base away, which makes a read error likely. Within the sample, other DNA sequences also encode this same CDR3. The chain couples TRDV1 to TRDJ1; D is ambiguous. The V gene lost 2 bases and the J gene lost 0 bases, with 19 bases spanning the gap. Germline V gene data show CDR1 as TSWWSYY and CDR2 as QGS. This CDR3 is built from 18 residues. The CDR3 loop is CALGEVGGIPSYTDKLIF. The CDR3 nucleotides are TGTGCTCTTGGGGAAGTGGGAGGTATCCCATCCTACACCGATAAACTCATCTTT.

This clone was observed a handful of times. TCRdb lists the protein of a much larger clone for this DNA, which differs at residue 16, so this is likely a read error; the protein given here is translated from the DNA itself. This sequence joins TRDV1 and TRDJ1; D perhaps matches TRDD3 (6 bases). The J gene was not available in TCRdb and was assigned here by matching the DNA to germline segments. Deletions cut 0 bases from V and 0 bases from J, with 44 bases between. CDR1 TSWWSYY and CDR2 QGS come from the germline V gene. This CDR3 has 27 residues. DNA for the CDR3: TGTGCTCTTGGGGAACTCGTGAGGCGGGGGAGATGTAAAGAGTCTTACTCTCGGCTTAAGTACACCGATAAACTCATCTTT. This codes for CALGELVRRGRCKESYSRLKYTDKLIF.

This clone showed up just a few times. TCRdb assigns this DNA the protein of a much larger clone, which departs from its translation at residue 18; this likely reflects a read error, and the protein shown comes from translating the DNA. The V gene corresponds to TRDV1; no J gene was called. In germline, CDR1 is TSWWSYY, CDR2 QGS. CDR3 size: 19 residues. The CDR3 here is CALGGRSLRSPKGLHKLTF. The DNA for the CDR3 is TGTGCTCTTGGGGGTCGTTCCTTGAGGAGCCCAAAAGGCTTACACAAACTCACCTTT.

The rearrangement links TRDV1 to TRDJ1; 10 bases agree with TRDD3. Germline loops: CDR1 TSWWSYY, CDR2 QGS. J gave up 0 bases and V 3 bases, and 25 bases lay outside the gene matches. The CDR3 contains 23 residues. CDR3 sequence reads: CALGEVFPLFTGGCDDYTDKLIF. The CDR3 nucleotides read TGTGCTCTTGGGGAGGTCTTCCCCCTCTTTACTGGGGGATGTGATGATTACACCGATAAACTCATCTTT.

There are a few counts of this clone. The TCRdb protein, from a much larger clone, departs from this DNA's translation at residue 11, likely by read error; the protein shown derives from the DNA. The genes are TRDV2 and TRDJ3, with 10 bases fitting TRDD3. The CDR3 is 17 residues long. The germline gives CDR1 GEAIGNYY, CDR2 EKD. CDR3 DNA: TGTGCCTGTGACTCTACTGGGGGATCCTGGTACACCCGACAGATGTTTTTC. Amino acids: CACDSTGGSWYTRQMFF.

This clone was picked up many times. The protein TCRdb lists belongs to a much larger clone and differs from this DNA's translation at residue 9, which points to a read error; the protein shown is made from the DNA. The CDR3 DNA follows: TGTGCTCTTGGGGACAGGGACGGAGGGGGGATAATCGGGTATAAACTCATCTTT. It translates to CALGDRDGGGIIGYKLIF. The rearrangement links TRDV1 to TRDJ1, with 8 bases lining up with TRDD3. The CDR3 runs 18 residues. Germline V gene sequence: CDR1 TSWWSYY, CDR2 QGS. V lost 3 bases, J lost 6 bases, and 18 bases stayed unmatched.

This sequence joins TRDV1 and TRDJ1; 8 bases align to TRDD3. TCRdb carries no J gene annotation; the J gene was assigned here by matching the DNA with germline. V trimming: 0 bases; J trimming: 0 bases; junction bases outside the gene matches: 6. Germline V gene data show CDR1 as TSWWSYY and CDR2 as QGS. CDR3 size: 17 residues. CDR3 nucleotides: TGTGCTCTTGGGGAACTAACCGTACTGGGGGACACCGATAAACTCATCTTT. Translated: CALGELTVLGDTDKLIF.

Worth noting for this clone: The translation of this DNA and the TCRdb protein of a much larger clone differ at residues 6 and 14, probably owing to a read error; the protein shown here is translated from the DNA. The chain uses TRDV1 and TRDJ1; D might be TRDD3 (6 bases). The CDR3 has 21 amino acids. Looked up from germline, CDR1 is TSWWSYY and CDR2 is QGS. Trimming cost V 1 base and J 1 base, with 28 bases left between them. CDR3 in amino acids: CALGERGHRLRYWETTDKLIF. The CDR3 DNA is TGTGCTCTTGGGGAACGGGGCCACCGCCTAAGATACTGGGAGACCACCGATAAACTCATCTTT.

In regard to this clone: TCRdb's protein, taken from a much larger clone, differs from this DNA's translation at residue 4, likely owing to a read error; the protein displayed comes from the DNA. V gene TRDV2 combines with J gene TRDJ3, with D tentatively TRDD3 (6 bases). In the absence of a J gene in TCRdb, the DNA was matched to germline to assign it here. Germline CDR1 and CDR2: GEAIGNYY and EKD. The CDR3 runs to 18 residues. The CDR3 protein is CACNTVDTRSWDTRQMFF. The CDR3 DNA follows: TGTGCCTGTAACACCGTGGATACTAGGTCCTGGGACACCCGACAGATGTTTTTC.

On this clone: The protein in TCRdb stems from a much larger clone and differs at residue 3 from this DNA's translation, likely a read error; here the protein is translated from the DNA. The V gene is TRDV3, the J gene TRDJ1; maybe TRDD2 (5 bases). Here the J gene was assigned by germline matching of the DNA, as TCRdb has none. This CDR3 spans 16 amino acids. V lost 4 bases and J lost 0, with 21 bases in between. Per the germline V gene, CDR1 is TVYSNPD and CDR2 is GDNSRS (reference sequence). The CDR3 here is CASLRGVPPYTDKLIF. The CDR3 nucleotides read TGTGCCTCTCTCCGAGGGGTTCCTCCTTACACCGATAAACTCATCTTT. The full variable domain, in which reference TRDV3 and TRDJ1 provide the parts outside the CDR3, is CDKVTQSSPDQTVASGSEVVLLCTYDTVYSNPDLFWYRIRPDYSFQFVFYGDNSRSEGADFTQGRFSVKHILTQKAFHLVISPVRTEDSATYYCASLRGVPPYTDKLIFGKGTRVTVEP.

Within the sample, this clone is medium-sized. This same CDR3 is encoded by further DNA sequences in the sample. The chain combines TRDV2 with TRDJ1; no reliable D call. The length of the CDR3 is 15 residues. CDR1 is GEAIGNYY and CDR2 is EKD in the germline V gene. V dropped 3 bases and J dropped 0 bases, with 13 bases sitting between them. The CDR3 region is CACDRGTRNTDKLIF. The CDR3 region has the DNA TGTGCCTGTGACCGGGGTACCCGAAACACCGATAAACTCATCTTT.

Notes on this clone: A read error likely explains why the TCRdb protein, taken from a much larger clone, differs from this DNA's translation at residue 10; the protein shown is translated from the DNA. V usage is TRDV1 and J usage is TRDJ1; 10 positions agree with TRDD3. Germline values: CDR1 TSWWSYY, CDR2 QGS. With 1 base clipped from V and 0 bases from J, the junction kept 23 bases outside the gene matches. The CDR3 is made up of 23 amino acids. The CDR3 is CALGEQFLHVPNTGGFYTDKLIF. CDR3 nucleotides: TGTGCTCTTGGGGAACAATTCCTACACGTGCCAAATACTGGGGGATTCTACACCGATAAACTCATCTTT.

This clone was observed a few times. One base separates it from a far larger clone, so it is likely a read error. Other DNA sequences in the same sample also yield this CDR3. V gene TRDV1 combines with J gene TRDJ1; D is perhaps TRDD2 (7 bases). TCRdb is silent on the J gene; assignment here came from matching the DNA to germline. Germline V lookup: CDR1 TSWWSYY, CDR2 QGS. Between the trimmed V and J ends, which lost 3 bases and 5 bases, there was a span of 28 bases. This CDR3 is 19 amino acids long. The CDR3 bases are TGTGCTCTTGGGGATGACTATACGTGGGGGTTCCTACCCACTGATAAACTCATCTTT. Translated, it gives CALGDDYTWGFLPTDKLIF.

There are a few counts of this clone. The TCRdb protein, from a much larger clone, departs from this DNA's translation at residue 9, likely by read error; the protein shown derives from the DNA. This rearrangement joins TRDV1 to TRDJ1; 12 bases map to TRDD3. TCRdb gives no J gene; it was assigned here by matching the DNA to germline. Trimming cost V 4 bases and J 0 bases; bases outside gene matches: 21. Germline CDR1 and CDR2: TSWWSYY and QGS. This CDR3 is built from 22 residues. The CDR3 DNA follows: TGTGCTCTTGGGGTCTCCTACATTCCCGTACTGGGGGATACTATGTACACCGATAAACTCATCTTT. Amino acid sequence: CALGVSYIPVLGDTMYTDKLIF.

A remark on this clone: This DNA translates differently at residue 9 from the TCRdb protein, which is that of a much larger clone; a read error is likely, and the protein shown is the DNA's own translation. J is TRDJ1 and V is TRDV1; 9 bases match TRDD3. Assignment of the J gene here rests on matching the DNA to germline, because TCRdb gives none. V lost 5 bases to trimming and J lost 3 bases; unmatched junction nucleotides: 19. Germline values: CDR1 TSWWSYY, CDR2 QGS. The CDR3 extends over 19 amino acids. Here the CDR3 DNA reads TGTGCTCTTGGGTACAATCTACGGCAGGGGATACGTGTTTCCGATAAACTCATCTTT. Translated: CALGYNLRQGIRVSDKLIF.

This clone was counted between two and nine times. A read error is the likely source, as a far larger clone sits one nucleotide away. This sample includes further DNA sequences coding for the same CDR3. The chain couples TRDV2 to TRDJ1, with TRDD3 matching 8 bases. TCRdb leaves out the J gene; it was filled in here by matching the DNA to germline. Trimming cost V 1 base and J 2 bases; bases outside gene matches: 23. The CDR3 runs to 21 residues. Germline CDR1 is GEAIGNYY and CDR2 is EKD. The CDR3 nucleotides are TGTGCCTGTGACACTGGGGGATCTTCGGGGCGTACTGGGATCCGAACCGATAAACTCATCTTT. It codes for CACDTGGSSGRTGIRTDKLIF.

Comments on this clone: TCRdb pairs this DNA with a much larger clone's protein that differs at residue 6, likely a read error; the protein shown was translated from the DNA. The chain carries TRDV2 and TRDJ2; 9 bases align to TRDD3. Matching the DNA to germline supplied the J gene, which TCRdb does not give. Trimming removed 3 bases from V and 6 bases from J; junction bases left unmatched: 19. There are 19 residues in the CDR3. The germline V gene encodes CDR1 GEAIGNYY and CDR2 EKD. This CDR3 reads CACDYRGIPFGGWSAQLFF. The CDR3 DNA sequence: TGTGCCTGTGACTACCGGGGGATACCATTTGGAGGGTGGTCAGCACAACTCTTCTTT.